This TCR beta chain was captured by sequencing in a study of T cells after yellow fever vaccination. General study findings and limits: Secondary responses were weaker yet peaked faster, day 5 versus 15. Post-booster repertoires contained most primary-vaccination clones again (around 96% CD4, approximately 86% CD8).

TCRdb passed the 5' RACE reads through MiXCR, listing each CDR3 protein once. The sample shows 200,000 to 250,000 distinct CDR3 sequences, approximately 3.2% of them seen only once. In its sample, this clonotype was seen a few times. What it binds is not known. The ends were cut back, 5 bases at V and 10 bases at J, with 12 bases in the middle. This CDR3 spans 12 amino acids. Germline CDR1 and CDR2: MNHEY and SMNVEV (reference sequence). The sample here was CD4+ T cells sorted from PBMCs, taken 10 days after the yellow fever booster vaccination. The genes are TRBV27 and TRBJ2-1; no firm D call. This receptor was obtained from a man between 18 and 29 years old who received the YFV17D yellow fever vaccine. This chain's CDR3 is CASSPRTREQFF. The CDR3 nucleotides are TGTGCCAGCAGTCCCCGGACGCGGGAGCAGTTCTTC.